These 21 T cell receptor beta chains came from one sample sequenced in a study of T-cell reconstitution after alpha-beta-depleted transplantation in children. Preparation of the TCRbeta library used unique molecular identifiers. TCRdb reprocessed the PCR reads via MiXCR and lists one record per CDR3 protein. The sample lists over 150,000 distinct CDR3 sequences, approximately 7% seen once, with approximately 6% in the top ten. Sequenced here: PBMCs, sampled before TCRalphabeta/CD19-depleted stem cell transplant. These receptor sequences come from a boy between 2 and 10 years old with acute lymphoblastic leukemia, due to receive a stem cell transplant.

The chain has TRBV6-2 or TRBV6-3 and TRBJ1-4, with 10 bases identical to TRBD1. The length of the CDR3 is 17 residues. V trimming: 6 bases; J trimming: 4 bases; junction bases outside the gene matches: 11. The germline gives CDR1 MNHEY, CDR2 SVGEGT. CDR3 sequence: CASSALDRGRGNEKLFF. CDR3 DNA: TGTGCCAGCAGCGCTTTAGACAGGGGGCGCGGTAATGAAAAACTGTTTTTT.

The chain combines TRBV6-1 with TRBJ2-5, with D uncertain. From germline, CDR1 is MNHNS and CDR2 SASEGT. Trimming pared 4 bases from V and 2 bases from J, leaving 11 bases between. This CDR3 is built from 14 residues. CDR3 sequence: CASSARHQQETQYF. As DNA, the CDR3 is TGTGCCAGCAGTGCGCGGCACCAGCAAGAGACCCAGTACTTC.

This clonotype has more than one count but fewer than ten. The chain employs TRBV28 and TRBJ2-7; D unresolved. The CDR3 is 14 residues long. Trimming left V 5 bases short and J 5 bases short, with 16 bases between. Germline CDR1 is MDHEN and CDR2 is SYDVKM. The CDR3 here is CASSKGSNGNEQYF. DNA of the CDR3: TGTGCCAGCAGTAAGGGCTCGAACGGTAACGAGCAGTACTTC.

This clonotype was detected many times. V and J are TRBV14 and TRBJ1-6; D unclear. The CDR3 is made up of 17 amino acids. Germline V gene lookup returns CDR1 SGHDN and CDR2 FVKESK. Trimming took off 4 bases at V and 0 bases at J, with 13 bases between the two ends. In DNA form, the CDR3 reads TGTGCCAGCAGCCCGGGCCAACACTTCTCCTATAATTCACCCCTCCACTTT. Amino acids: CASSPGQHFSYNSPLHF.

In this sample, this clonotype turned up many times. At one boundary the junction diverges from the germline segment, which might be a read error. The J gene is TRBJ2-3, the V gene TRBV7-7; no reliable D call. The CDR3 sequence is 14 residues long. CDR1 is SSHAT and CDR2 is FNYEAQ in the germline V gene (reference sequence). The CDR3 nucleotides are TGTGCTAGCAGCTTAGCAAGCAGCTCAGATACGCAGTATTTT. It codes for CASSLASSSDTQYF.

This clonotype was detected many times. This chain connects TRBV29-1 to TRBJ2-7; 10 positions match TRBD2. The CDR3 loop spans 15 amino acids. The germline V gene has CDR1 SQVTM and CDR2 ANQGSEA. V lost 2 bases, J lost 0 bases, and 4 bases stayed unmatched. In DNA form, the CDR3 reads TGCAGCGTTGAACTAGCGGGAGAGGCCTCCTACGAGCAGTACTTC. Translation: CSVELAGEASYEQYF.

This clonotype showed up many times. The chain couples TRBV12-3 or TRBV12-4 to TRBJ2-7, with 8 nucleotides matching TRBD1. V shed 5 bases, J shed 3 bases, and the junction held 6 bases outside the gene matches. This CDR3 spans 14 amino acids. CDR3 bases: TGTGCCAGCAGTCAAGCCGGGACAGGCTACGAGCAGTACTTC. Protein: CASSQAGTGYEQYF.

This clonotype was counted ten times or more. The V and J genes are TRBV7-9 and TRBJ1-2; a weak D match, TRBD1 (5 bases). CDR3 length equals 14 residues. V lost 1 base, J lost 4 bases, and 10 bases lay in between. The germline CDR1 and CDR2 sequences are SEHNR and FQNEAQ (reference sequence). The CDR3 here is CASSLVGLAYGYTF. In DNA form, the CDR3 reads TGTGCCAGCAGCTTAGTGGGACTGGCCTATGGCTACACCTTC.

This clonotype was observed at least ten times. The J gene is TRBJ2-3, the V gene TRBV12-3 or TRBV12-4; TRBD2 aligns across 9 bases. Germline trimming cut 4 bases from V and 6 bases from J; bases unmatched to any gene: 5. CDR3 size: 14 residues. DNA for the CDR3: TGTGCCAGCAGTTGGGGCGGGGGGGAGGATACGCAGTATTTT. Its translation: CASSWGGGEDTQYF.

There are many counts of this clonotype. The chain carries TRBV7-2 and TRBJ2-1, with D tentatively TRBD2 (6 bases). Trimming took off 4 bases at V and 10 bases at J, with 14 bases between the two ends. The germline V gene has CDR1 SGHTA and CDR2 FQGNSA. CDR3 length: 13 amino acids. CDR3 in amino acids: CASSSLPGREQFF. The CDR3 DNA sequence: TGTGCCAGCAGCTCCCTGCCGGGGAGGGAGCAGTTCTTC.

This clonotype was counted many times. V usage is TRBV7-3 and J usage is TRBJ2-3; D not resolved. V shed 5 bases and J shed 0 bases, with 12 bases lying between them. The CDR3 length is 15 residues. Germline CDR1 SGHTA, CDR2 FQGTGA. DNA for the CDR3: TGTGCCAGCAGCCCCTCGGTCCGCAGCACAGATACGCAGTATTTT. Translation: CASSPSVRSTDTQYF.

This clonotype has ten or more counts. One end of the junction fails to match germline, which may point to a read error. The genes are TRBV7-2 and TRBJ2-2; tentative D call: TRBD2 (5 bases). The CDR3 is made up of 13 amino acids. Per the germline V gene, CDR1 is SGHTA and CDR2 is FQGNSA. The CDR3 loop reads CASSSRAPGQLFF. The CDR3 DNA reads as TGTGCCAGCAGCTCGAGGGCCCCCGGGCAGCTGTTTTTT.

This clonotype was observed many times. This chain uses TRBV20-1 with TRBJ1-2; D gene ambiguous. V lost 2 bases and J 7 bases, leaving 11 bases between the germline ends. Germline CDR1 DFQATT, CDR2 SNEGSKA (reference sequence). The CDR3 sequence is 12 residues long. CDR3 region: CSARFPEGGYTF. As DNA, the CDR3 is TGCAGTGCTAGATTCCCAGAGGGTGGCTACACCTTC.

This clonotype came up many times. This sequence joins TRBV4-3 and TRBJ2-1, with 8 bases aligning to TRBD2. The CDR3 extends over 16 amino acids. Germline trimming cut 0 bases from V and 6 bases from J; bases unmatched to any gene: 7. Germline CDR1 is LGHNA and CDR2 is YSLEER. This CDR3 is CASSQDGLAGTNEQFF. The CDR3 nucleotides read TGCGCCAGCAGCCAAGACGGGCTAGCGGGTACCAATGAGCAGTTCTTC.

In this sample, this clonotype turned up a few times. The chain uses TRBV6-2 or TRBV6-3 and TRBJ1-2; D remains unclear. Germline V gives CDR1 MNHEY, CDR2 SVGEGT. V was clipped by 7 bases and J by 4 bases, with 16 bases between them. The CDR3 length is 14 residues. The CDR3 DNA reads as TGTGCCAGCAATCCCGGCGCCTGGGGCTATGGCTACACCTTC. Amino acid sequence: CASNPGAWGYGYTF.

The V gene is TRBV21-1, the J gene TRBJ2-1; the listed D gene, TRBD1, was not tested against the DNA. TRBV21-1 is a pseudogene. CDR3 length equals 17 residues. Written as DNA, the CDR3 is TGTGCCAGCAGCACCGAGTTTGACAGGGACCCCTACAATGAGCAGTTCTTC. Its protein product is CASSTEFDRDPYNEQFF.

A note on this clonotype: Given a much more abundant clone one base away, this may be a read error. The chain has TRBV2 and TRBJ2-2, with 7 bases aligning to TRBD1. The CDR3 extends over 15 amino acids. Looked up from germline, CDR1 is SNHLY and CDR2 is FYNNEI. V gave up 5 bases and J gave up 1 base; unmatched junction bases: 4. The CDR3 reads CASSFDRVNTGELFF. The CDR3 nucleotides read TGTGCCAGCAGTTTTGACAGGGTGAACACCGGGGAGCTGTTTTTT.

Ten or more counts support this clonotype. The V call is TRBV28, the J call TRBJ2-7; perhaps TRBD1 as D (6 bases). The germline gives CDR1 MDHEN, CDR2 SYDVKM. Trimming took off 3 bases at V and 7 bases at J, with 13 bases between the two ends. The length of the CDR3 is 13 residues. The CDR3 DNA is TGTGCCAGCAGTTTGTCCGTTACAGGGGAGCAGTACTTC. Protein sequence: CASSLSVTGEQYF.

This clonotype was seen ten or more times. The rearrangement uses TRBV3-1 and TRBJ2-2, with no clear D. Germline V gives CDR1 LGHDT, CDR2 YNNKEL (reference sequence). Trimming removed 4 bases at V and 8 bases at J, with 8 bases between. There are 12 residues in the CDR3. DNA of the CDR3: TGTGCCAGCAGCCTTTTAGGAGGGGAGCTGTTTTTT. Translation: CASSLLGGELFF.

This clonotype was picked up a small number of times. CDR3 in DNA: TGTGCCAGCAGCTTCTCCCAGGGCACAAACATTCAGTACTTC. Encoded protein: CASSFSQGTNIQYF. This sequence joins TRBV7-9 and TRBJ2-4; TRBD1 might be the D (5 bases). This CDR3 comprises 14 residues. CDR1 and CDR2 (germline): SEHNR, FQNEAQ (reference sequence). V lost 3 bases, J lost 6 bases, and 12 bases lay in between.

The sample holds many counts of this clonotype. The CDR3 reads CASRVAGSRSDTQYF. The CDR3 region has the DNA TGTGCCAGCAGGGTAGCGGGGAGCAGATCAGATACGCAGTATTTT. V is TRBV2 and J is TRBJ2-3, with 8 bases matching TRBD2. Germline values: CDR1 SNHLY, CDR2 FYNNEI. The CDR3 length is 15 residues. The V and J ends lost 6 bases and 4 bases, in that order; junction bases with no gene match: 9.